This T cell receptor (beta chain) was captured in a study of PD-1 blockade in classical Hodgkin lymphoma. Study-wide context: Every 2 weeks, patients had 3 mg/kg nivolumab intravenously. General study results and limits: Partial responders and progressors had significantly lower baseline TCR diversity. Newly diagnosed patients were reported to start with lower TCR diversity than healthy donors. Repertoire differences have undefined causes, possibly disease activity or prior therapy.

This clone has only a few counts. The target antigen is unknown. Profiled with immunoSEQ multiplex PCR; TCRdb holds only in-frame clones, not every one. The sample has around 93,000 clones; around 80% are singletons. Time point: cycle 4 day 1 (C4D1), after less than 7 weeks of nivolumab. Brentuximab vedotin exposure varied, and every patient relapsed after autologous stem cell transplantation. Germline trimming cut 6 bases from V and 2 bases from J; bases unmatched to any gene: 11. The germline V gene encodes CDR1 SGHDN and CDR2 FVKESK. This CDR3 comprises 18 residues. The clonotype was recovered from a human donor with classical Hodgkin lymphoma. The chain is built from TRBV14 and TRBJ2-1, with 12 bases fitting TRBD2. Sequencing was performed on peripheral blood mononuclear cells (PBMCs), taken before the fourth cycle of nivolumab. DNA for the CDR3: TGTGCCAGCAGTACTCTGGGACTAGCGGGCTCAGCCTACAATGAGCAGTTCTTC. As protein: CASSTLGLAGSAYNEQFF.